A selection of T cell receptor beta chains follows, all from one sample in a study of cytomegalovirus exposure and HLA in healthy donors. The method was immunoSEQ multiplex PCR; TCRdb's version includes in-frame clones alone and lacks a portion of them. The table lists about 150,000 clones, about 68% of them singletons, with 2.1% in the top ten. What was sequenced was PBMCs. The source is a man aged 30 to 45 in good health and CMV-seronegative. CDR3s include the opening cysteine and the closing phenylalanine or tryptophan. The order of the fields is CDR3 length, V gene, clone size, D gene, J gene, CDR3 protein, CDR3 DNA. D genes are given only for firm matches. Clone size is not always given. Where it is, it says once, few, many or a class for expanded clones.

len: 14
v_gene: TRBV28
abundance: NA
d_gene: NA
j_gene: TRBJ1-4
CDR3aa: CASRMDSSFEKLFF
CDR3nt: TGTGCCAGCAGGATGGACAGTTCGTTTGAAAAACTGTTTTTT

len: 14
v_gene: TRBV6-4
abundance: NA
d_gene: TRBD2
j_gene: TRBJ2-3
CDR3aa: CASSEAGGTDTQYF
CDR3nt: TGTGCCAGCAGTGAAGCGGGGGGCACAGATACGCAGTATTTT

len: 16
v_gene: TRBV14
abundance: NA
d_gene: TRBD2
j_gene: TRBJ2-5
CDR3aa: CASSPRGGSYQETQYF
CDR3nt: TGTGCCAGCAGCCCCCGGGGGGGGTCCTACCAAGAGACCCAGTACTTC

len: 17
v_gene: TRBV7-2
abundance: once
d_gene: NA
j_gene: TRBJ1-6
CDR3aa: CASSLAEGSRPHSPLHF
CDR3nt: TGTGCCAGCAGCTTAGCGGAGGGCTCGCGGCCACATTCACCCCTCCACTTT

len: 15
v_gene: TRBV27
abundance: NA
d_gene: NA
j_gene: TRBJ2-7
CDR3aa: CASSLSSSDSYEQYF
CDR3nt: TGTGCCAGCAGTTTATCGTCCTCGGACTCGTACGAGCAGTACTTC

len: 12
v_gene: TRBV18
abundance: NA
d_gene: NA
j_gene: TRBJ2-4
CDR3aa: CASSPTENIQYF
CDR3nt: TGTGCCAGCTCACCAACGGAAAACATTCAGTACTTC

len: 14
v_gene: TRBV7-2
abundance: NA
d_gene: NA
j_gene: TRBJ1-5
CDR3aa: CASSPGSGVQPQHF
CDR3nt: TGTGCCAGCAGCCCGGGATCAGGGGTTCAGCCCCAGCATTTT

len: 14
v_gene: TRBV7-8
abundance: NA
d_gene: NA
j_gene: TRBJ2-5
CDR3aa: CASSPDPGPETQYF
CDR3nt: TGTGCCAGCAGCCCCGACCCGGGTCCCGAGACCCAGTACTTC

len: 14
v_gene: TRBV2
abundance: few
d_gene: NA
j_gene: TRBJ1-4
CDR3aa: CASRKGSTNEKLFF
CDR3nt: TGTGCCAGCAGGAAGGGGTCAACTAATGAAAAACTGTTTTTT

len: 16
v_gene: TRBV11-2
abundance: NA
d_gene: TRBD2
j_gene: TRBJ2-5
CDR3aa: CASRVTPGGLGETQYF
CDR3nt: TGTGCCAGCAGGGTGACACCGGGGGGGCTGGGGGAGACCCAGTACTTC

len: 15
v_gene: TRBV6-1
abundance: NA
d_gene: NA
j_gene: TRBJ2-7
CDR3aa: CASSEVTRSSYEQYF
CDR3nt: TGTGCCAGCAGTGAAGTGACCCGGAGCTCCTACGAGCAGTACTTC

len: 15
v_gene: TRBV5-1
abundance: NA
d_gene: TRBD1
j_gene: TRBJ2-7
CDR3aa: CASSLEGQGYYEQYF
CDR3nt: TGCGCCAGCAGCTTGGAGGGACAGGGCTACTACGAGCAGTACTTC

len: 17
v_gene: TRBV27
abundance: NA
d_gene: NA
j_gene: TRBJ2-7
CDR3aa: CASSLLVVGQSAYEQYF
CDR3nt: TGTGCCAGCAGTTTATTGGTGGTGGGGCAGTCAGCCTACGAGCAGTACTTC

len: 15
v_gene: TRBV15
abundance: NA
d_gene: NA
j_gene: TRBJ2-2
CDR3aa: CATSREQGNTGELFF
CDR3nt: TGTGCCACCAGCAGAGAGCAGGGGAACACCGGGGAGCTGTTTTTT

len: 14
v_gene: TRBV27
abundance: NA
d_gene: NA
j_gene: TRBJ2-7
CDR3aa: CASSIRAGPYEQYF
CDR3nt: TGTGCCAGCAGTATACGGGCAGGGCCCTACGAGCAGTACTTC

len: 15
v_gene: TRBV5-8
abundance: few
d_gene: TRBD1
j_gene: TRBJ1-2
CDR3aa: CASSSWDRGDYGYTF
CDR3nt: TGTGCCAGCAGCTCCTGGGACAGGGGTGACTATGGCTACACCTTC

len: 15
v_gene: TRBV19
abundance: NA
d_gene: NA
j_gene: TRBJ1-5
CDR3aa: CASSISWTENQPQHF
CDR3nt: TGTGCCAGTAGTATAAGTTGGACAGAAAATCAGCCCCAGCATTTT

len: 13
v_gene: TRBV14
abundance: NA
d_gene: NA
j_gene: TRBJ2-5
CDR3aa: CASSQGGAETQYF
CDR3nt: TGTGCCAGCAGCCAAGGTGGGGCAGAGACCCAGTACTTC

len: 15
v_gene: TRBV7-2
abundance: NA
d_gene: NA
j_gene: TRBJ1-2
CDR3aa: CASSLGYRADYGYTF
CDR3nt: TGTGCCAGCAGCTTAGGTTACAGGGCCGACTATGGCTACACCTTC

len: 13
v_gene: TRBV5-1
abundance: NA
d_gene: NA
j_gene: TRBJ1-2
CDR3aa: CASSSYRDRGYTF
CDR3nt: TGCGCCAGCAGCTCGTACAGGGATCGAGGCTACACCTTC

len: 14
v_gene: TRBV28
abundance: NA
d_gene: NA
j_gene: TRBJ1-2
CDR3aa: CASSLRRQGQGYTF
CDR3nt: TGTGCCAGCAGTTTAAGGCGGCAGGGGCAGGGCTACACCTTC

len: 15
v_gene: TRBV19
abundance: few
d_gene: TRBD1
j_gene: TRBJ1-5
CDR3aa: CASRNNGQGRQPQHF
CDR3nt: TGTGCCAGTAGGAACAACGGACAGGGACGTCAGCCCCAGCATTTT

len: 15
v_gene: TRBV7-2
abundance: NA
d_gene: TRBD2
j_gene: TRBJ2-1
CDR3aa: CASSRSSGANNEQFF
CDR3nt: TGTGCCAGCAGCCGTTCTAGCGGGGCAAACAATGAGCAGTTCTTC

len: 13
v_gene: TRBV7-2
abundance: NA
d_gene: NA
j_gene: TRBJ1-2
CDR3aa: CASSYFEGYGYTF
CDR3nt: TGTGCCAGCAGCTACTTTGAGGGCTATGGCTACACCTTC

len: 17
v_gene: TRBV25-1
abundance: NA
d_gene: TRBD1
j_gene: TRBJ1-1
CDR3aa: CASSDDRGPIADTEAFF
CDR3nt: TGTGCCAGCAGCGATGACAGGGGCCCCATCGCTGACACTGAAGCTTTCTTT

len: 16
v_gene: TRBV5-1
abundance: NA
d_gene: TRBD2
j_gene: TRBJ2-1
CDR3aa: CASSPFSGGEHNEQFF
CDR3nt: TGCGCCAGCAGCCCCTTTAGCGGGGGGGAACACAATGAGCAGTTCTTC

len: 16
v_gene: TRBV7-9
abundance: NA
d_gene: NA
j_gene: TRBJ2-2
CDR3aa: CASSLEVRARPGELFF
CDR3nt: TGTGCCAGCAGCTTAGAGGTCAGGGCAAGACCCGGGGAGCTGTTTTTT

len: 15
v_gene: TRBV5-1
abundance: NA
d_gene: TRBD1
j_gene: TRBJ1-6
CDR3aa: CASSTTGTGDSPLHF
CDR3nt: TGCGCCAGCAGCACCACCGGGACAGGGGATTCACCCCTCCACTTT

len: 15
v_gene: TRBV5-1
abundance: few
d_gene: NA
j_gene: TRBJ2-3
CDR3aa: CASSFSTASTDTQYF
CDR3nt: TGCGCCAGCAGCTTTAGCACGGCTAGCACAGATACGCAGTATTTT

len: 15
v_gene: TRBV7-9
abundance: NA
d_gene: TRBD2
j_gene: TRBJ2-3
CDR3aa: CASSFGGGATDTQYF
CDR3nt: TGTGCCAGCAGCTTTGGCGGGGGGGCCACAGATACGCAGTATTTT

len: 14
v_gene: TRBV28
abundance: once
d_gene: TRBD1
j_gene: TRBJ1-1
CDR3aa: CASSSGQGNTEAFF
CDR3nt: TGTGCCAGCAGTTCGGGACAGGGGAACACTGAAGCTTTCTTT

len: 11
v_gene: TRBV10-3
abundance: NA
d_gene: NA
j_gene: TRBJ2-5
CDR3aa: CAIRGGETQYF
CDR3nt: TGTGCCATCAGGGGGGGAGAGACCCAGTACTTC

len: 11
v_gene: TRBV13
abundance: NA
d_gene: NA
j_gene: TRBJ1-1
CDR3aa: CASSSYTEAFF
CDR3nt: TGTGCCAGCAGCTCTTACACTGAAGCTTTCTTT

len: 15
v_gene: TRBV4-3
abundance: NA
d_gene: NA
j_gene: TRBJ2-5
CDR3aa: CASSPAFDGQETQYF
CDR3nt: TGCGCCAGCAGCCCCGCCTTCGACGGGCAAGAGACCCAGTACTTC

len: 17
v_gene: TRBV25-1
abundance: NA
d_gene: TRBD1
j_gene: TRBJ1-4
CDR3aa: CASSGLQGIATNEKLFF
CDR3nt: TGTGCCAGCAGTGGGCTACAGGGGATTGCAACTAATGAAAAACTGTTTTTT

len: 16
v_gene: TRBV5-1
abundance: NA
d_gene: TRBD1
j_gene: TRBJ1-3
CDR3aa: CASSLGGTGTGNTIYF
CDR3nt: TGCGCCAGCAGCCTTGGGGGGACAGGGACTGGAAACACCATATATTTT

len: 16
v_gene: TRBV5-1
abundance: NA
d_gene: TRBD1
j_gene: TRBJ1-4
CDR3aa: CASRGFGQGAGEKLFF
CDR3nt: TGCGCCAGCAGGGGGTTCGGACAGGGCGCCGGTGAAAAACTGTTTTTT

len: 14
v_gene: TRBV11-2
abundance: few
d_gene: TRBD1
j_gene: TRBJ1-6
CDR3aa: CASSPRTGNSPLHF
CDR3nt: TGTGCCAGCAGCCCACGGACAGGGAATTCACCCCTCCACTTT

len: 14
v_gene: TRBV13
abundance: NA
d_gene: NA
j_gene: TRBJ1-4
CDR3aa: CASSFRGDNEKLFF
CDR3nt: TGTGCCAGCAGCTTCAGGGGTGATAATGAAAAACTGTTTTTT

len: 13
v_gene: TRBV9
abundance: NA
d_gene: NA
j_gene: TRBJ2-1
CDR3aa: CASSPYSEDEQFF
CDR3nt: TGTGCCAGCAGCCCTTATAGTGAGGATGAGCAGTTCTTC

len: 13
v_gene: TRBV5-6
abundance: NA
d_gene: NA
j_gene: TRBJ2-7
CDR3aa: CASSFGVSYEQYF
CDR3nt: TGTGCCAGCAGCTTTGGAGTCTCCTACGAGCAGTACTTC

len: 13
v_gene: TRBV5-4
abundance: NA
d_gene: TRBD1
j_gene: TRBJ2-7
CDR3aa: CASSSQGAYEQYF
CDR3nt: TGTGCCAGCAGTTCACAGGGGGCCTACGAGCAGTACTTC

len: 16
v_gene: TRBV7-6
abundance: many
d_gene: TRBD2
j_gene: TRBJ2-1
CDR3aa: CASSPWGSGGADEQFF
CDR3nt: TGTGCCAGCAGCCCATGGGGGAGCGGGGGGGCGGATGAGCAGTTCTTC

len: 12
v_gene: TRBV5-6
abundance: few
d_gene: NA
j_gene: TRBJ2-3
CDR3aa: CASSSTENTQYF
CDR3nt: TGTGCCAGCAGCTCGACAGAGAATACGCAGTATTTT

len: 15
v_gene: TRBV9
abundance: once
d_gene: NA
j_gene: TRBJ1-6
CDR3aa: CASSVVADLGSPLHF
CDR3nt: TGTGCCAGCAGCGTAGTGGCAGACCTAGGTTCACCCCTCCACTTT

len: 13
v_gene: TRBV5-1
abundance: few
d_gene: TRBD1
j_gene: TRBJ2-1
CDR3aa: CASSWRQGNEQFF
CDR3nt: TGCGCCAGCAGCTGGAGACAGGGCAATGAGCAGTTCTTC

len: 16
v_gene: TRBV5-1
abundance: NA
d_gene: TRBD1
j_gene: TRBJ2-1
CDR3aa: CASSSLSGTGKNEQFF
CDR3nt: TGCGCCAGCAGCTCGCTCTCCGGGACAGGGAAAAATGAGCAGTTCTTC

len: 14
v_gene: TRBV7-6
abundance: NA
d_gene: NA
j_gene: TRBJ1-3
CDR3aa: CASSPDSRGNTIYF
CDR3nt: TGTGCCAGCAGCCCAGACAGCAGGGGAAACACCATATATTTT

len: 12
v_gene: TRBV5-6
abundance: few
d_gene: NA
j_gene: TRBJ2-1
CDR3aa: CASSFNRNEQFF
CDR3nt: TGTGCCAGCAGCTTTAATCGCAATGAGCAGTTCTTC

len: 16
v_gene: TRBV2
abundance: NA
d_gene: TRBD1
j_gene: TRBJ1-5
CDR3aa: CASLRDRQYSNQPQHF
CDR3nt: TGTGCCAGCCTTCGGGACAGACAATATAGCAATCAGCCCCAGCATTTT

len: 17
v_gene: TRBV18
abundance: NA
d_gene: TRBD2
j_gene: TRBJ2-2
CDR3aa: CASSPPGGDLDTGELFF
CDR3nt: TGTGCCAGCTCACCTCCGGGAGGGGACTTGGACACCGGGGAGCTGTTTTTT

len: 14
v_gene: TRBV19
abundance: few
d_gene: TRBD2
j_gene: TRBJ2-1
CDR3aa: CASTTSGAYNEQFF
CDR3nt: TGTGCCAGTACGACTAGCGGGGCCTACAATGAGCAGTTCTTC

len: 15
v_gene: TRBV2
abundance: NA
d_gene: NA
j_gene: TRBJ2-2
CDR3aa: CASRSPQVDTGELFF
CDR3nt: TGTGCCAGCAGGTCCCCTCAGGTCGACACCGGGGAGCTGTTTTTT

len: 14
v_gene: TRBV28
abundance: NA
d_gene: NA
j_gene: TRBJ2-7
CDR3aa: CASSLGRSSYEQYF
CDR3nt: TGTGCCAGCAGTTTAGGTAGGAGCTCCTACGAGCAGTACTTC

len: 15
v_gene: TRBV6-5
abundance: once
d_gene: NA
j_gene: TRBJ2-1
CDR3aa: CASRPGILRVNEQFF
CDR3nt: TGTGCCAGCAGACCAGGAATTTTGAGAGTTAATGAGCAGTTCTTC